The 8 T cell receptor beta chains below all came from one sample that was sequenced in a study of blood T cell repertoires in COVID-19. The assay was immunoSEQ multiplex PCR, and TCRdb's table has in-frame clones only and misses some. The sample records about 240,000 clones, around 88% being singletons. Material for sequencing was PBMCs or T cells enriched from blood (not recorded which). The receptors derive from a man between 35 and 55 years old who had recovered from COVID-19.

Concerning this clone itself: This could be a read error, since a much larger clone is one nucleotide away. The gene calls are TRBV7-2 and TRBJ2-7, with 9 bases lining up with TRBD1. The junction had 3 bases not matched to a gene; V was cut back by 5 bases and J by 1 base. Germline CDR1 SGHTA, CDR2 FQGNSA. The CDR3 loop spans 14 amino acids. CDR3 in amino acids: CASSLGTGSYEQYF. As DNA, the CDR3 is TGTGCCAGCAGCCTCGGGACAGGGTCCTACGAGCAGTACTTC.

The rearrangement uses TRBV19 and TRBJ1-6; 8 nucleotides agree with TRBD1. The trim removed 4 bases at V and 5 bases at J, leaving 16 bases unmatched. The CDR3 loop spans 19 amino acids. Germline values: CDR1 LNHDA, CDR2 SQIVND (reference sequence). In DNA, the CDR3 is TGTGCCAGTAGTACCCACCAAGTCGACGGACAGGGAAATAATTCACCCCTCCACTTT. Protein sequence: CASSTHQVDGQGNNSPLHF.

This clone was seen just once. This chain uses TRBV5-1 with TRBJ2-2, with D possibly matching TRBD2 (5 bases). CDR3 length equals 14 residues. V was pared by 4 bases and J by 1 base, with 8 bases between. Germline V gene lookup returns CDR1 SGHRS and CDR2 YFSETQ. The CDR3 bases are TGCGCCAGCAGCCTCCGGGAGAACACCGGGGAGCTGTTTTTT. Protein sequence: CASSLRENTGELFF.

The chain combines TRBV6-4 with TRBJ2-2; TRBD1 matches at 7 bases. The CDR3 has 16 residues. Germline CDR1 MRHNA, CDR2 SNTAGT. Trimming took 5 bases from V and 0 from J; bases not matched to a gene: 6. The chain's CDR3 is CASSQTGTANTGELFF. In nucleotides, the CDR3 is TGTGCCAGCAGTCAAACGGGGACAGCGAACACCGGGGAGCTGTTTTTT.

This chain links TRBV11-3 with TRBJ1-1; a weak D match, TRBD1 (6 bases). There are 17 residues in the CDR3. Germline CDR1 is SGHNT and CDR2 is YENEEA. The V gene lost 4 bases and the J gene lost 1 base, with 19 bases spanning the gap. CDR3 DNA sequence: TGTGCCAGCAGCTCCCAGGGGTTCATCATGTCGAACACTGAAGCTTTCTTT. Translation gives CASSSQGFIMSNTEAFF.

The CDR3 DNA sequence: TGTGCCAGCAGCCTTGCCAGGGGGCACTATGGCTACACCTTC. This encodes CASSLARGHYGYTF. V usage is TRBV3-1 (or the pseudogene TRBV3-2) and J usage is TRBJ1-2; 8 bases map to TRBD1. This CDR3 is built from 14 residues. V gave up 4 bases and J gave up 3 bases; unmatched junction bases: 4. Looked up from germline, CDR1 is LGHDT and CDR2 is YNNKEL (reference sequence).

CDR3 sequence: CASSGLAGDRVSYEQYF. CDR3 nucleotides: TGTGCCAGTAGCGGGCTAGCGGGAGACAGGGTTTCCTACGAGCAGTACTTC. The rearrangement uses TRBV28 and TRBJ2-7; 10 bases agree with TRBD2. CDR1 and CDR2 from the germline V gene are MDHEN and SYDVKM. After removal of 9 bases from V and 1 base from J, the junction contained 15 bases not matched to a gene. This CDR3 region has 17 residues. Full variable domain (missing parts from reference TRBV28 and TRBJ2-7): DVKVTQSSRYLVKRTGEKVFLECVQDMDHENMFWYRQDPGLGLRLIYFSYDVKMKEKGDIPEGYSVSREKKERFSLILESASTNQTSMYLCASSGLAGDRVSYEQYFGPGTRLTVT.

The chain joins TRBV6-5 to TRBJ2-4, with 10 bases that match TRBD2. V lost 5 bases and J lost 1; bases outside the gene matches: 2. The CDR3 length is 15 residues. CDR1 and CDR2 from the germline V gene are MNHEY and SVGAGI. CDR3 protein: CASSSGGAAKNIQYF. The CDR3 nucleotides read TGTGCCAGCAGTAGCGGGGGGGCGGCCAAAAACATTCAGTACTTC.